These 14 T cell receptor beta chains originate from one sample sequenced in a study of cytomegalovirus exposure and HLA in healthy donors. The PCR contained 60 Vbeta and 13 Jbeta primers. Some clones are missing from TCRdb's copy, which holds only in-frame ones; the method was immunoSEQ multiplex PCR. The profile shows more than 130,000 clones, 80% of them singletons. The specimen sequenced was PBMCs. These receptors were taken from a man in his thirties or forties in good health and CMV-seronegative.

This clone was recorded once. The chain uses TRBV6-5 and TRBJ1-1; possibly TRBD1 for D (5 bases). The CDR3 runs 13 residues. Trimming pared 7 bases from V and 4 bases from J, leaving 13 bases between. Per germline, CDR1 MNHEY and CDR2 SVGAGI. The CDR3 region has the DNA TGTGCCAGCAAAAAGAGACAGAGCACTGAAGCTTTCTTT. Its protein is CASKKRQSTEAFF.

The CDR3 DNA is TGTGCCAGCAGTCCGGACAGGGTCGGGTATGGCTACACCTTC. This gives the protein CASSPDRVGYGYTF. The chain joins TRBV27 to TRBJ1-2; TRBD1 matches at 8 bases. The CDR3 contains 14 residues. Unmatched junction bases numbered 7, after V lost 5 bases and J lost 5 bases. Germline CDR1 MNHEY, CDR2 SMNVEV (reference sequence).

The chain links TRBV4-1 to TRBJ1-6, with TRBD1 identical over 7 bases. Per germline, CDR1 MGHRA and CDR2 YSYEKL. J lost 5 bases, V lost 1 base, and 5 bases had no gene match. The CDR3 consists of 16 residues. CDR3 sequence (DNA): TGCGCCAGCAGCCAAGGAGGAAGGGGGCATAATTCACCCCTCCACTTT. As protein: CASSQGGRGHNSPLHF.

The J gene is TRBJ2-5, the V gene TRBV2; TRBD2 aligns across 15 bases. The trim removed 5 bases at V and 5 bases at J, leaving 12 bases unmatched. CDR3 size: 18 residues. Germline V gene lookup returns CDR1 SNHLY and CDR2 FYNNEI. CDR3 protein: CASSTPGTSGGRGETQYF. As DNA, the CDR3 is TGTGCCAGCAGTACTCCCGGGACTAGCGGGGGGAGAGGGGAGACCCAGTACTTC.

The rearrangement uses TRBV5-6 and TRBJ1-4, with D uncertain. The CDR3 is 14 residues long. The V and J ends lost 4 bases and 7 bases respectively, with 14 bases between them. The germline V gene encodes CDR1 SGHDT and CDR2 YYEEEE. For the CDR3, the DNA is TGTGCCAGCAGCCAGACACATTTGGGTGAAAAACTGTTTTTT. Its protein is CASSQTHLGEKLFF.

This sequence joins TRBV28 and TRBJ1-4; 7 positions match TRBD1. Germline V lookup: CDR1 MDHEN, CDR2 SYDVKM. This CDR3 is 14 amino acids long. J gave up 10 bases and V 5 bases, and 10 bases lay outside the gene matches. CDR3 amino acids: CASSLQTGKLKLFF. CDR3 in DNA: TGTGCCAGCAGTCTACAGACAGGGAAGTTAAAACTGTTTTTT.

The gene calls are TRBV5-1 and TRBJ2-1; D is ambiguous. Germline lookup yields CDR1 SGHRS and CDR2 YFSETQ. Deletions cut 0 bases from V and 2 bases from J, with 9 bases between. The CDR3 has 15 amino acids. CDR3: CASSLAAGTYNEQFF. In DNA, the CDR3 is TGCGCCAGCAGCTTGGCCGCAGGTACCTACAATGAGCAGTTCTTC.

In this sample, this clone turned up once. The chain couples TRBV14 to TRBJ1-2; the match to TRBD1 covers 7 bases. The germline V gene has CDR1 SGHDN and CDR2 FVKESK. Trimming took 4 bases from V and 1 from J; bases not matched to a gene: 6. This CDR3 region has 15 residues. CDR3 in DNA: TGTGCCAGCAGCCCAGCAGGGGGATTTAACTATGGCTACACCTTC. Translation: CASSPAGGFNYGYTF.

The rearrangement joins TRBV6-1 to TRBJ1-2; possibly TRBD1 for D (5 bases). Trimming left V 5 bases short and J 4 bases short, with 17 bases between. In germline, CDR1 is MNHNS, CDR2 SASEGT. The CDR3 extends over 15 amino acids. The CDR3 spells CASSPSRARAYGYTF. In DNA form, the CDR3 reads TGTGCCAGCAGTCCCTCCAGGGCTAGGGCCTATGGCTACACCTTC.

The rearrangement links TRBV27 to TRBJ1-6; a weak D match, TRBD1 (5 bases). The germline V gene has CDR1 MNHEY and CDR2 SMNVEV (reference sequence). Trimming removed 5 bases from V and 14 bases from J, with 16 bases in between. CDR3 length: 13 amino acids. This CDR3 reads CASSPRPRETLHF. CDR3 bases: TGTGCCAGCAGTCCCCGTCCCAGGGAAACCCTCCACTTT.

In this sample, this clone turned up a few times. The rearrangement uses TRBV19 and TRBJ2-7, with 8 bases lining up with TRBD1. CDR3 length equals 14 residues. J lost 6 bases, V lost 9 bases, and 13 bases had no gene match. The germline CDR1 and CDR2 sequences are LNHDA and SQIVND (reference sequence). For the CDR3, the DNA is TGTGCCAGCCAAGGGGGACAGGTGGGATCCGAGCAGTACTTC. This codes for CASQGGQVGSEQYF.

The chain uses TRBV10-1 and TRBJ1-2; 9 positions agree with TRBD1. V trimming: 2 bases; J trimming: 8 bases; junction bases outside the gene matches: 24. Germline CDR1 and CDR2: WNHNN and SYGVQD (reference sequence). The CDR3 loop spans 20 amino acids. For the CDR3, the DNA is TGCGCCAGCAGTGAGGTAGGGACAGGGAGAACGAGGCGAATAGAGAGCGGCTACACCTTC. Residues: CASSEVGTGRTRRIESGYTF.

For this clone: The CDR3 carries no conserved terminal phenylalanine or tryptophan, so it likely arises from a read error. The DNA is omitted, as the CDR3 cannot be located on it reliably, and the CDR3 follows TCRdb's listing. The V gene is TRBV18, the J gene TRBJ1-6. CDR1 is KGHSH and CDR2 is LQKENI in the germline V gene. The CDR3 contains 12 residues when both ends are counted. The CDR3 region is CASSPGEGAPMV.

The chain recombines TRBV27 with TRBJ2-7; 9 bases agree with TRBD1. J lost 2 bases, V lost 4 bases, and 6 bases had no gene match. This CDR3 has 15 amino acids. Germline V lookup: CDR1 MNHEY, CDR2 SMNVEV (reference sequence). CDR3 in amino acids: CASSSEGQGAYEQYF. The CDR3 DNA is TGTGCCAGCAGTTCAGAGGGACAGGGCGCCTACGAGCAGTACTTC.